Below are 25 T cell receptor beta chains sequenced from a single sample in a study of CD8 T cells in ankylosing spondylitis. Study observations and caveats: Blood from ankylosing spondylitis patients appeared to carry a characteristic roughly eight-variant TCR beta motif.

What these receptors recognize is not known. TCRdb re-derived calls from the 5' RACE reads in MiXCR, one entry per CDR3 protein. The data hold about 210,000 distinct CDR3 sequences, with about 7.3% observed a single time. The sequencing sample was made of blood, either unsorted or a sorted T cell fraction (not recorded which). The receptors stem from a male donor with ankylosing spondylitis.

There are many counts of this clonotype. The chain links TRBV4-3 to TRBJ2-7; tentative D call: TRBD1 (5 bases). Deletions cut 0 bases from V and 3 bases from J, with 9 bases between. CDR1 and CDR2 from the germline V gene are LGHNA and YSLEER. CDR3 length: 14 amino acids. The CDR3 loop is CASSQDWGGYEQYF. In DNA form, the CDR3 reads TGCGCCAGCAGCCAAGATTGGGGCGGCTACGAGCAGTACTTC.

The gene calls are TRBV6-2 or TRBV6-3 and TRBJ2-5, with 13 bases matching TRBD2. J lost 5 bases, V lost 8 bases, and 11 bases had no gene match. The CDR3 covers 16 residues. The germline V gene has CDR1 MNHEY and CDR2 SVGEGT. DNA of the CDR3: TGTGCCAGCTCGCCGGGACTAGCGGGGCTAGAGGAGACCCAGTACTTC. Translation gives CASSPGLAGLEETQYF.

This clonotype was detected ten times or more. This chain links TRBV28 with TRBJ2-1, with D maybe TRBD2 (5 bases). Germline lookup yields CDR1 MDHEN and CDR2 SYDVKM. This CDR3 region has 11 residues. Trimming took 5 bases from V and 12 from J, leaving 11 bases between them. CDR3 sequence reads: CASSKDRGQFF. In DNA form, the CDR3 reads TGTGCCAGCAGTAAGGACCGGGGGCAGTTCTTC.

This clonotype was observed many times. The CDR3 region is CASSLEGSFPLPQYF. The CDR3 bases are TGTGCCAGCAGCTTGGAGGGGTCGTTTCCTCTACCGCAGTATTTT. The J gene is TRBJ2-3, the V gene TRBV11-2, with D possibly TRBD2 on 6 matching bases. Germline loops: CDR1 SGHAT, CDR2 FQNNGV. Trimming removed 3 bases at V and 10 bases at J, with 20 bases between. The CDR3 runs to 15 residues.

This clonotype was found many times. V usage is TRBV7-8 and J usage is TRBJ2-1; D is undetermined. The CDR3 is 14 amino acids. From germline, CDR1 is SGHVS and CDR2 FQNEAQ. Trimming removed 2 bases from V and 7 bases from J, with 12 bases in between. CDR3 bases: TGTGCCAGCAGCTTACCACGGAACGGGAATGAGCAGTTCTTC. Protein product: CASSLPRNGNEQFF.

The table lists this clonotype with many counts. The chain carries TRBV12-3 or TRBV12-4 and TRBJ2-1; either TRBD1 or TRBD2 may fit D (5 bases each). V was clipped by 2 bases and J by 4 bases, with 9 bases between them. The CDR3 runs 14 residues. CDR3 coding DNA: TGTGCCAGCAGTTTATGGGACCGGTACAATGAGCAGTTCTTC. It yields the protein CASSLWDRYNEQFF.

At least ten counts were recorded for this clonotype. The chain combines TRBV4-2 with TRBJ2-5, with D unclear. The CDR3 spans 13 residues. In germline, CDR1 is LGHNA, CDR2 YNFKEQ. The V and J ends lost 0 bases and 4 bases respectively, with 6 bases between them. In nucleotides, the CDR3 is TGTGCCAGCAGCCAAGATCCACGAGAGACCCAGTACTTC. Its translation is CASSQDPRETQYF.

This clonotype was observed many times. The chain combines TRBV18 with TRBJ2-1; 8 positions match TRBD1. Trimming took 2 bases from V and 0 from J; bases not matched to a gene: 0. CDR3 size: 15 residues. Germline CDR1 reads KGHSH; CDR2 reads LQKENI. The CDR3 sequence: CASSPDRGSYNEQFF. As DNA, the CDR3 is TGTGCCAGCTCACCAGACAGGGGCTCCTACAATGAGCAGTTCTTC.

This clonotype was counted at least ten times. The rearrangement joins TRBV7-9 to TRBJ2-7; the D gene could be TRBD1 or TRBD2 (6 bases each). The V end was cut by 5 bases, the J end by 0 bases, with 17 bases between. In germline, CDR1 is SEHNR, CDR2 FQNEAQ (reference sequence). This CDR3 region has 16 residues. CDR3 nucleotides: TGTGCCAGCAGCGAGACAGGTTCCGGGGGCTCCTACGAGCAGTACTTC. This sequence encodes CASSETGSGGSYEQYF.

The count of this clonotype is one. A read error may explain this, as a much larger clone is one base away. This sequence joins TRBV18 and TRBJ2-3, with 11 bases fitting TRBD2. CDR1 KGHSH and CDR2 LQKENI come from the germline V gene. This CDR3 is 16 amino acids long. The CDR3 DNA reads as TGTGCCAGCTCACGCGGGACTAGCGGCCGCACAGATACGCGGTATTTT. Amino acid sequence: CASSRGTSGRTDTRYF. Complete variable domain (other parts from reference TRBV18 and TRBJ2-3): NAGVMQNPRHLVRRRGQEARLRCSPMKGHSHVYWYRQLPEEGLKFMVYLQKENIIDESGMPKERFSAEFPKEGPSILRIQQVVRGDSAAYFCASSRGTSGRTDTRYFGPGTRLTVL.

The V gene is TRBV4-2, the J gene TRBJ2-1; D is perhaps TRBD2 (6 bases). CDR3 length: 14 amino acids. Trimming removed 0 bases at V and 10 bases at J, with 13 bases between. Per germline, CDR1 LGHNA and CDR2 YNFKEQ. CDR3 sequence: CASSQDAGWAEQFF. CDR3 in DNA: TGTGCCAGCAGCCAAGATGCGGGGTGGGCGGAGCAGTTCTTC.

This clonotype was seen repeatedly, ten times or more. V usage is TRBV11-2 and J usage is TRBJ2-7; TRBD2 aligns across 8 bases. The germline gives CDR1 SGHAT, CDR2 FQNNGV. CDR3 length: 18 residues. Losses at the gene ends were 1 base for V and 3 bases for J; bases not matched to a gene: 14. DNA of the CDR3: TGTGCCAGCAGCTTAGGGGCCGTACTAGCGGCCCCCTACTACGAGCAGTACTTC. Protein product: CASSLGAVLAAPYYEQYF. Full variable domain (missing parts from reference TRBV11-2 and TRBJ2-7): EAGVAQSPRYKIIEKRQSVAFWCNPISGHATLYWYQQILGQGPKLLIQFQNNGVVDDSQLPKDRFSAERLKGVDSTLKIQPAKLEDSAVYLCASSLGAVLAAPYYEQYFGPGTRLTVT.

This clonotype was observed many times. The chain has TRBV7-9 and TRBJ2-2; D possibly matches TRBD1 or TRBD2 (5 bases each). CDR3 size: 16 residues. Per germline, CDR1 SEHNR and CDR2 FQNEAQ (reference sequence). Between the trimmed V and J ends, which lost 3 bases and 8 bases, there was a span of 19 bases. The CDR3 sequence is CASSFGSGPPGGELFF. In nucleotides, the CDR3 is TGTGCCAGCAGCTTTGGCTCGGGACCCCCAGGGGGGGAGCTGTTTTTT.

This clonotype was counted a few times. The V and J genes are TRBV3-1 and TRBJ2-3, with D perhaps matching TRBD1 or TRBD2 (5 bases each). Looked up from germline, CDR1 is LGHDT and CDR2 is YNNKEL (reference sequence). There are 15 residues in the CDR3. V was clipped by 2 bases and J by 5 bases, with 14 bases between them. In DNA, the CDR3 is TGTGCCAGCAGCCAACCGGGACCCGGATTAGATACGCAGTATTTT. Amino acids: CASSQPGPGLDTQYF.

This clonotype was recorded at least ten times. The chain links TRBV29-1 to TRBJ1-1, with D perhaps TRBD1 (6 bases). Germline values: CDR1 SQVTM, CDR2 ANQGSEA. Trimming shortened V by 7 bases and J by 0 bases, and 18 bases separated the two germline ends. The CDR3 contains 15 residues. Here the CDR3 DNA reads TGCAGCGCCAGCGGCTCCGGGACAATGAACACTGAAGCTTTCTTT. Encoded protein: CSASGSGTMNTEAFF.

This clonotype was detected ten times or more. The V and J genes are TRBV9 and TRBJ1-1; 9 positions match TRBD1. This CDR3 spans 15 amino acids. J gave up 2 bases and V 3 bases, and 5 bases lay outside the gene matches. Germline V CDR1 and CDR2: SGDLS, YYNGEE. CDR3 bases: TGTGCCAGCAGCGACTACAGGGGGCGAAACACTGAAGCTTTCTTT. Translating it yields CASSDYRGRNTEAFF.

At least ten counts were recorded for this clonotype. The rearrangement links TRBV28 to TRBJ2-7; the D gene could be TRBD1 or TRBD2 (5 bases each). Deletions cut 4 bases from V and 5 bases from J, with 12 bases between. CDR1 and CDR2 (germline): MDHEN, SYDVKM. CDR3 length: 13 amino acids. This CDR3 is CASSSRGENEQYF. CDR3 bases: TGTGCCAGCAGTTCAAGGGGAGAGAACGAGCAGTACTTC.

This clonotype was observed at least ten times. The chain combines TRBV7-9 with TRBJ2-7, with D uncertain. The CDR3 covers 10 residues. Trimming took off 10 bases at V and 6 bases at J, with 10 bases between the two ends. Germline CDR1 is SEHNR and CDR2 is FQNEAQ (reference sequence). The CDR3 region is CATSTGEQYF. CDR3 DNA sequence: TGTGCCACTTCAACGGGCGAGCAGTACTTC.

V gene TRBV28 combines with J gene TRBJ2-7, with TRBD1 as a possible D gene (5 bases). CDR1 is MDHEN and CDR2 is SYDVKM in the germline V gene. Trimming removed 4 bases from V and 6 bases from J, with 13 bases in between. The CDR3 length is 13 residues. CDR3 DNA sequence: TGTGCCAGCAGTTGGACCGAGCAGGGCGAGCAGTACTTC. Translating gives CASSWTEQGEQYF.

This clonotype was observed a handful of times. For the CDR3, the DNA is TGTGCCAGCAGCGTTGGACTAGCGGGGAAGAACGAGCAGTACTTC. Its translation is CASSVGLAGKNEQYF. The chain is built from TRBV9 and TRBJ2-7, with TRBD2 matching 12 bases. The V and J ends lost 2 bases and 5 bases, in that order; junction bases with no gene match: 5. CDR1 and CDR2 (germline): SGDLS, YYNGEE. This CDR3 has 15 amino acids. The full variable domain, in which reference TRBV9 and TRBJ2-7 provide the parts outside the CDR3, is DSGVTQTPKHLITATGQRVTLRCSPRSGDLSVYWYQQSLDQGLQFLIQYYNGEERAKGNILERFSAQQFPDLHSELNLSSLELGDSALYFCASSVGLAGKNEQYFGPGTRLTVT.

The table lists this clonotype with a few counts. The chain has TRBV6-5 and TRBJ2-7, with D hard to call. This CDR3 has 13 amino acids. V dropped 2 bases and J dropped 7 bases, with 12 bases sitting between them. Looked up from germline, CDR1 is MNHEY and CDR2 is SVGAGI. The CDR3 here is CASSYQDLGEQYF. The CDR3, as DNA: TGTGCCAGCAGTTACCAAGACTTGGGGGAGCAGTACTTC.

The V and J genes are TRBV6-1 and TRBJ2-1; 8 bases map to TRBD2. CDR1 MNHNS and CDR2 SASEGT come from the germline V gene. The CDR3 extends over 15 amino acids. V trimming: 5 bases; J trimming: 9 bases; junction bases outside the gene matches: 12. DNA for the CDR3: TGTGCCAGCAGTATTGCTCCGGGACTAGTTGCTGAGCAGTTCTTC. Amino acids: CASSIAPGLVAEQFF.

The chain joins TRBV6-1 to TRBJ2-7, with 7 bases lining up with TRBD1. Germline V lookup: CDR1 MNHNS, CDR2 SASEGT. This CDR3 has 15 residues. Trimming removed 8 bases from V and 0 bases from J; junction bases left unmatched: 10. This CDR3 reads CASQSRGQVSYEQYF. In DNA form, the CDR3 reads TGTGCCAGCCAATCCCGAGGACAGGTCTCCTACGAGCAGTACTTC.

This clonotype has ten or more counts. J is TRBJ2-2 and V is TRBV6-1; D unclear. The V end lost 4 bases, the J end lost 6 bases, and 12 bases lay between the germline ends. Germline CDR1 and CDR2: MNHNS and SASEGT. The CDR3 length is 14 residues. The CDR3 DNA is TGTGCCAGCAGTGTTTCATGGAATGCCGGGGAGCTGTTTTTT. This sequence encodes CASSVSWNAGELFF.

To note about this clonotype: A clone one base away is much larger, so this may be a read error. The chain is built from TRBV2 and TRBJ1-1; TRBD1 is a possible D gene (5 bases). This CDR3 comprises 11 residues. Germline loops: CDR1 SNHLY, CDR2 FYNNEI. The CDR3 region is CTSRGGKGTFF. The CDR3 DNA reads as TGTACCAGCAGAGGAGGGAAGGGGACTTTCTTT.